The entry that follows covers one T cell receptor beta chain sequence. Its antigen is unknown. The same CDR3 arises from other DNA sequences in this sample as well. Clones were sequenced by immunoSEQ multiplex PCR, and TCRdb holds only the in-frame ones, with some missing. The table has around 2.3 million clones, approximately 95% seen once. Within Nashville, Tennessee resided all donors, each a Caucasian adult. This record belongs to a study of shared clonotypes between healthy human individuals. This CDR3 region has 14 residues. CDR1 and CDR2 from the germline V gene are LNHDA and SQIVND (reference sequence). Deletions cut 5 bases from V and 1 base from J, with 12 bases between. General study findings and limits: The study found about 5% of naive CD4 clonotypes shared across several donors.

The source of this sequence is a man younger than 35 in good health. The rearrangement links TRBV19 to TRBJ2-7; D is perhaps TRBD1 (7 bases). Sequenced: naive CD4+ T cells sorted from blood. Subset of the sample: CD45RA+ positively selected. DNA for the CDR3: TGTGCCAGTAGTCCGCGGGACAGTTCCTACGAGCAGTACTTC. It is translated as CASSPRDSSYEQYF.